The sequence of this T cell receptor (beta chain) was determined in a study of T cell responses to AZD1222 COVID-19 vaccine. The germline V and J ends were trimmed by 5 bases and 0 bases, with 17 bases remaining between them. The CDR3 is made up of 17 amino acids. CDR1 is SGHNT and CDR2 is YENEEA in the germline V gene. Second-dose schedules of about 4 or about 12 weeks were combined. Using immunoSEQ multiplex PCR, the repertoire was profiled, and TCRdb retains in-frame clones only, with some absent. The sample has over 110,000 clones, roughly 90% seen once. Notes on the study in general: Just a handful of AZD1222 recipients tested seropositive at baseline. Mostly white British, mostly female donors; authors suggested clonal diversity may be underestimated. Along spike, vaccine-associated CD4 TCRs were found throughout, with dominance at 160-218 and 743-854.

About this clone: Its matching antigen is unknown.

Sequenced material: peripheral blood, taken 28 days after the second AZD1222 dose. The sequence was collected from an adult who received the AZD1222 COVID-19 vaccine. The J gene is TRBJ1-5, the V gene TRBV11-3; D is possibly TRBD1 (5 bases). CDR3 protein: CASSPHRQLNSNQPQHF. In nucleotides, the CDR3 is TGTGCCAGCAGCCCCCACCGACAGCTCAATAGCAATCAGCCCCAGCATTTT.